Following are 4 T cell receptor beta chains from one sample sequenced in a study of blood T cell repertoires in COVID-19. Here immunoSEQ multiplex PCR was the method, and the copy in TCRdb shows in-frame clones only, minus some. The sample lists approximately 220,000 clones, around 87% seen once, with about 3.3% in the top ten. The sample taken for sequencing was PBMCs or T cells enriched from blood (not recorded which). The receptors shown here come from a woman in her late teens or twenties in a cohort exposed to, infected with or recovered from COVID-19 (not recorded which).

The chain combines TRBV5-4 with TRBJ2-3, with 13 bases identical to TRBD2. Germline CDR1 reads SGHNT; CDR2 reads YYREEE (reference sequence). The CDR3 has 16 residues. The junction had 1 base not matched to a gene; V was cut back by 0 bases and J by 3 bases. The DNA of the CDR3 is TGTGCCAGCAGCTTGGGGACTAGCGGGGGAACAGATACGCAGTATTTT. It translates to CASSLGTSGGTDTQYF.

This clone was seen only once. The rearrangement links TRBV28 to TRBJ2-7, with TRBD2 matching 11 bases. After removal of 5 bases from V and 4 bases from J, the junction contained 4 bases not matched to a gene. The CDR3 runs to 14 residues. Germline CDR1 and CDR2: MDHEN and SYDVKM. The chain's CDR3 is CASSQTSGVYEQYF. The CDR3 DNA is TGTGCCAGCAGTCAGACTAGCGGGGTATACGAGCAGTACTTC.

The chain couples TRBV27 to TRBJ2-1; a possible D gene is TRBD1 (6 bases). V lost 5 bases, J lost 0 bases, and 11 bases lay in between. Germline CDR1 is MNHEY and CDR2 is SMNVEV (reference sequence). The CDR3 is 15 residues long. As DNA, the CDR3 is TGTGCCAGCAGTCAGGGGTTCCGCTCCTACAATGAGCAGTTCTTC. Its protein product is CASSQGFRSYNEQFF.

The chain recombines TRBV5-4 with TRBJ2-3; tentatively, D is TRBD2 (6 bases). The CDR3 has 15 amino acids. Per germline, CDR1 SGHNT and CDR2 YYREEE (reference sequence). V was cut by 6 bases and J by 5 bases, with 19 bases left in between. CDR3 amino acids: CASTPGGGSGDTQYF. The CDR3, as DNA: TGTGCCAGCACCCCAGGCGGAGGGAGCGGAGATACGCAGTATTTT.